These T cell receptor beta chains were read from a single sample in a study of blood T cell repertoires in COVID-19. The assay was immunoSEQ multiplex PCR, and TCRdb's table has in-frame clones only and misses some. Of 100,000 to 120,000 clones in the sample, roughly 80% were seen once. Sequencing was performed on peripheral blood. All receptors come from a woman aged 80 or over with acute or convalescent COVID-19. The CDR3 runs from the conserved cysteine through the conserved F or W. The D gene is left open where the match is weak. Rows give clone size only sometimes, using once, few, many, or a class for an expanded clone.

j_call	clone_size	v_call	d_call	cdr3_aa	cdr3_nt
TRBJ1-4	once	TRBV25-1	.	CASSPQGEKLFF	TGTGCCAGCAGTCCTCAGGGTGAAAAACTGTTTTTT
TRBJ1-2	.	TRBV5-6	TRBD1	CASSYDQQGSYGYTF	TGTGCCAGCAGCTATGACCAACAGGGGTCGTATGGCTACACCTTC
TRBJ1-4	once	TRBV28	TRBD1	CASSLLTGPNEKLFF	TGTGCCAGCAGCCTTCTGACAGGGCCCAATGAAAAACTGTTTTTT
TRBJ2-1	.	TRBV24-1	TRBD2	CATSEQAGVSYNEQFF	TGTGCCACCAGTGAGCAAGCGGGAGTCTCGTACAATGAGCAGTTCTTC
TRBJ2-1	.	TRBV7-9	TRBD2	CASSSGLAGGNEQFF	TGTGCCAGCAGCTCCGGACTAGCGGGAGGCAATGAGCAGTTCTTC
TRBJ2-3	.	TRBV2	TRBD2	CASSEGTSGDTQYF	TGTGCCAGCAGTGAAGGGACTAGCGGTGATACGCAGTATTTT
TRBJ2-1	.	TRBV6-5	TRBD2	CASSWTSLDEQFF	TGTGCCAGCAGTTGGACTAGCCTGGATGAGCAGTTCTTC
TRBJ2-2	.	TRBV6-2/TRBV6-3	.	CASSPPGLGAGELFF	TGTGCCAGCAGTCCCCCAGGTCTCGGCGCCGGGGAGCTGTTTTTT
TRBJ2-1	.	TRBV9	.	CASSVRDGYNEQFF	TGTGCCAGCAGCGTGCGGGACGGCTACAATGAGCAGTTCTTC
TRBJ2-1	.	TRBV5-1	TRBD1	CASSRTGGGDEQFF	TGCGCCAGCAGCCGCACAGGGGGCGGCGATGAGCAGTTCTTC
TRBJ2-7	few	TRBV18	.	CASSPGAGSAYEQYF	TGTGCCAGCTCACCAGGGGCGGGGTCAGCCTACGAGCAGTACTTC
TRBJ2-2	.	TRBV10-3	TRBD1	CAISQGALTGELFF	TGTGCCATCAGTCAGGGGGCCCTCACCGGGGAGCTGTTTTTT
TRBJ1-1	.	TRBV7-9	.	CASSLGQNTEAFF	TGTGCCAGCAGCTTGGGACAGAACACTGAAGCTTTCTTT
TRBJ2-7	.	TRBV7-9	.	CASSSHGGYEQYF	TGTGCCAGCAGCTCCCACGGGGGCTACGAGCAGTACTTC
TRBJ2-1	.	TRBV11-2	TRBD2	CASSSQGLHNEQFF	TGTGCCAGCAGCTCCCAGGGACTACACAATGAGCAGTTCTTC
TRBJ1-2	.	TRBV19	.	CASNQPGHNYGYTF	TGTGCCAGTAATCAGCCGGGACATAACTATGGCTACACCTTC
TRBJ2-5	.	TRBV18	.	CASSLGEETQYF	TGTGCCAGCTCACTTGGGGAGGAGACCCAGTACTTC
TRBJ1-1	.	TRBV28	.	CASSLPGLFEAFF	TGTGCCAGCAGTTTACCAGGACTCTTTGAAGCTTTCTTT
TRBJ2-7	.	TRBV29-1	.	CSVGFGHDEQYF	TGCAGCGTTGGTTTCGGACACGACGAGCAGTACTTC
TRBJ2-2	.	TRBV19	TRBD1	CASSIEDRVSGELFF	TGTGCCAGTAGTATAGAAGACAGGGTTAGCGGGGAGCTGTTTTTT
TRBJ2-3	once	TRBV28	TRBD1	CASSRVTGGGDTQYF	TGTGCCAGCAGTCGGGTAACAGGGGGCGGAGATACGCAGTATTTT
TRBJ2-7	.	TRBV5-1	.	CASSPPTGNEQYF	TGCGCCAGCAGCCCCCCGACAGGAAACGAGCAGTACTTC
TRBJ1-6	few	TRBV30	.	CAWSRGTPLHF	TGTGCCTGGAGTAGGGGGACACCCCTCCACTTT
TRBJ1-3	.	TRBV18	.	CASSPRTDSGNTIYF	TGTGCCAGCTCACCACGGACAGACTCTGGAAACACCATATATTTT
TRBJ2-7	.	TRBV18	.	CASSPSGDEQYF	TGTGCCAGCTCACCCTCGGGGGACGAGCAGTACTTC
TRBJ1-5	.	TRBV29-1	.	CSVAPPQGQPQHF	TGCAGCGTTGCACCACCTCAGGGCCAGCCCCAGCATTTT
TRBJ2-3	.	TRBV14	.	CASSQADTQYF	TGTGCCAGCAGCCAAGCGGATACGCAGTATTTT
TRBJ2-5	.	TRBV11-1	.	CASSFHLVGEETQYF	TGTGCCAGCAGCTTCCATCTAGTGGGTGAAGAGACCCAGTACTTC
TRBJ2-1	.	TRBV11-3	TRBD2	CASSLQGLAENEQFF	TGTGCCAGCAGCTTACAGGGACTAGCGGAAAATGAGCAGTTCTTC